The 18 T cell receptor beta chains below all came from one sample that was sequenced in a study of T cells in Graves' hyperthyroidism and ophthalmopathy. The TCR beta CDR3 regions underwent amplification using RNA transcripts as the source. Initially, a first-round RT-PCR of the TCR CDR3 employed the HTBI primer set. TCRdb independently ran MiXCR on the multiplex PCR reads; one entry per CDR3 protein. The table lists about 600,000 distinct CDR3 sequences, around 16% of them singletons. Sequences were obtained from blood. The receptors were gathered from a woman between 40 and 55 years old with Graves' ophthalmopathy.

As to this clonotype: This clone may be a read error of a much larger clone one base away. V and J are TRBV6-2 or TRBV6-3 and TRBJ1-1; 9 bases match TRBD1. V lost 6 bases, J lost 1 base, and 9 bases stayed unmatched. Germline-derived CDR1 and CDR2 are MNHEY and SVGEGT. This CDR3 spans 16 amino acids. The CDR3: CASSRFGQGTNTEAFF. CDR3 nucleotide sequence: TGTGCCAGCAGCCGATTCGGACAGGGGACGAACACTGAAGCTTTCTTT.

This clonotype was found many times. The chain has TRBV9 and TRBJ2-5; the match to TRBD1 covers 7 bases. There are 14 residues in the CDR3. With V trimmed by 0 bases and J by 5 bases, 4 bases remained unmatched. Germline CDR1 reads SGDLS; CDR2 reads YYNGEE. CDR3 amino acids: CASSVGQGPETQYF. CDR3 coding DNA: TGTGCCAGCAGCGTAGGACAGGGCCCCGAGACCCAGTACTTC. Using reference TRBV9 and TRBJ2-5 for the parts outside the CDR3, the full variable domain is DSGVTQTPKHLITATGQRVTLRCSPRSGDLSVYWYQQSLDQGLQFLIQYYNGEERAKGNILERFSAQQFPDLHSELNLSSLELGDSALYFCASSVGQGPETQYFGPGTRLLVL.

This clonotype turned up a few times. CDR3 sequence: CASSPQGPGTVTEAFF. CDR3 DNA sequence: TGTGCCAGCAGTCCCCAGGGACCGGGAACGGTTACTGAAGCTTTCTTT. The chain links TRBV12-3 or TRBV12-4 to TRBJ1-1; D is perhaps TRBD1 (5 bases). The CDR3 loop spans 16 amino acids. Deletions cut 5 bases from V and 5 bases from J, with 21 bases between.

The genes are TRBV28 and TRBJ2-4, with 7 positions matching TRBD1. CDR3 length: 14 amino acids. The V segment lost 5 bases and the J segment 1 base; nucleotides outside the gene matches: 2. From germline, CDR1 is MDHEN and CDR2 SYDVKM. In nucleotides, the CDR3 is TGTGCCAGCAGTGTGACAGGGGCCAAAAACATTCAGTACTTC. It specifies CASSVTGAKNIQYF. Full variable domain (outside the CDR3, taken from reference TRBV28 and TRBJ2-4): DVKVTQSSRYLVKRTGEKVFLECVQDMDHENMFWYRQDPGLGLRLIYFSYDVKMKEKGDIPEGYSVSREKKERFSLILESASTNQTSMYLCASSVTGAKNIQYFGAGTRLSVL.

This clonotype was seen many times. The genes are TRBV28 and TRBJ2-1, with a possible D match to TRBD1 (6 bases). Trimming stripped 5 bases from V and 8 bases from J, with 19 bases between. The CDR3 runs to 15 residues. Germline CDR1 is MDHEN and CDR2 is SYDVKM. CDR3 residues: CASSPRGLGAHEQFF. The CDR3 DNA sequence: TGTGCCAGCAGTCCCAGAGGGTTGGGGGCGCATGAGCAGTTCTTC. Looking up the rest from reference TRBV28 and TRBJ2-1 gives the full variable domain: DVKVTQSSRYLVKRTGEKVFLECVQDMDHENMFWYRQDPGLGLRLIYFSYDVKMKEKGDIPEGYSVSREKKERFSLILESASTNQTSMYLCASSPRGLGAHEQFFGPGTRLTVL.

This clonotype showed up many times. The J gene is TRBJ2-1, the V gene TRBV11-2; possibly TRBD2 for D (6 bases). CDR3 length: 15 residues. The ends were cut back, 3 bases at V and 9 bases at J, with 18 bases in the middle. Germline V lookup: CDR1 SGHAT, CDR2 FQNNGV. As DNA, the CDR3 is TGTGCCAGCAGCTTGGCCGGAGGAGGGCCCGGTGAGCAGTTCTTC. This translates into CASSLAGGGPGEQFF.

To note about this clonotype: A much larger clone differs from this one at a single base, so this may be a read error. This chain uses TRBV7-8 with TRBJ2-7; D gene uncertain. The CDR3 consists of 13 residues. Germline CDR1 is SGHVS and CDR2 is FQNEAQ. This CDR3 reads CANSLERVYEQYF. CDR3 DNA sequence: TGTGCCAACAGCTTAGAAAGGGTATACGAGCAGTACTTC.

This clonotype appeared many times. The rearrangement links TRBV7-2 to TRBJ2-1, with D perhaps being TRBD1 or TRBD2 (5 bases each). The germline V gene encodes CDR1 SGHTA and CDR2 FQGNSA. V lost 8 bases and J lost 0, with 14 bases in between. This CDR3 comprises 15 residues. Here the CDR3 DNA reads TGTGCCAGCTGGTCGGGACCCAACTCCTACAATGAGCAGTTCTTC. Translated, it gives CASWSGPNSYNEQFF.

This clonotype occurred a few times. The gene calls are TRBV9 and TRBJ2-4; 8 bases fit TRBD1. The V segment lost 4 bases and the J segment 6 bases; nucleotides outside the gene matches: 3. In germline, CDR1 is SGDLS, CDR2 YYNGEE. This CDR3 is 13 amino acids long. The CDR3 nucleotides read TGTGCCAGCAGCCCCGGGACAGGAAACATTCAGTACTTC. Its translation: CASSPGTGNIQYF. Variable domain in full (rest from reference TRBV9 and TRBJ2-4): DSGVTQTPKHLITATGQRVTLRCSPRSGDLSVYWYQQSLDQGLQFLIQYYNGEERAKGNILERFSAQQFPDLHSELNLSSLELGDSALYFCASSPGTGNIQYFGAGTRLSVL.

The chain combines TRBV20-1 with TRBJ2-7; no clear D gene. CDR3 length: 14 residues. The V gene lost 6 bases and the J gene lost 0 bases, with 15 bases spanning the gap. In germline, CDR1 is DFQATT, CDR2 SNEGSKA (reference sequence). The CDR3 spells CSAPRLVDSYEQYF. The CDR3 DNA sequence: TGCAGTGCACCGCGGCTAGTCGACTCCTACGAGCAGTACTTC.

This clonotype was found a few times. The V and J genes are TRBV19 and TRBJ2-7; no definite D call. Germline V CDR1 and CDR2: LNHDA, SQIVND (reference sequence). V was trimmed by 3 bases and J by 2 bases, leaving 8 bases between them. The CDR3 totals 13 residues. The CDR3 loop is CASSIGLAYEQYF. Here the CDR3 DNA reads TGTGCCAGTAGTATTGGCCTAGCCTACGAGCAGTACTTC.

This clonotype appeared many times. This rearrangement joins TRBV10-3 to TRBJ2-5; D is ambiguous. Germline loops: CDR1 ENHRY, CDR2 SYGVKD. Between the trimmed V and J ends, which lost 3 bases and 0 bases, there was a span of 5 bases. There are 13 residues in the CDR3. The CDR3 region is CAISDVHQETQYF. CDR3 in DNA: TGTGCCATCAGTGACGTCCACCAAGAGACCCAGTACTTC.

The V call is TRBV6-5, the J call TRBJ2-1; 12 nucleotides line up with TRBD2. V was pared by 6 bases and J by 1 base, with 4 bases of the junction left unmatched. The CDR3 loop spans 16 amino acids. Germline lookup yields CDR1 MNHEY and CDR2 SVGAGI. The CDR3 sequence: CASRLAGGGSYNEQFF. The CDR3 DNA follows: TGTGCCAGCAGACTAGCGGGGGGAGGGTCCTACAATGAGCAGTTCTTC.

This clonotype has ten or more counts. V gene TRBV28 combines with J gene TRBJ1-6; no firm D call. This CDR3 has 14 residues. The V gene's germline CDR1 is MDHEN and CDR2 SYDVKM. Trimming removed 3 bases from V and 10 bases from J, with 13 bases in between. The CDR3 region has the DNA TGTGCCAGCAGTTTCCGCCGCGGGCTGTCACCCCTCCACTTT. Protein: CASSFRRGLSPLHF.

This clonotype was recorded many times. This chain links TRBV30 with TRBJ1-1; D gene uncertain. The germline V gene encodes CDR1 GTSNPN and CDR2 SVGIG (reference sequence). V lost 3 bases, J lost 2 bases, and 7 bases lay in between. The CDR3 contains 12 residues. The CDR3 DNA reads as TGTGCCTGGAGCTTTCCCAACACTGAAGCTTTCTTT. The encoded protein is CAWSFPNTEAFF.

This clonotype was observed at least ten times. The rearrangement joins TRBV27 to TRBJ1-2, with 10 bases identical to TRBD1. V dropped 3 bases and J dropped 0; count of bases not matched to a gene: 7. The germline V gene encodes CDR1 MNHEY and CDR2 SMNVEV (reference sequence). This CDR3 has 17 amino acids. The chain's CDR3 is CASSFRQGAVTNYGYTF. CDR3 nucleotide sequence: TGTGCCAGCAGTTTTAGACAGGGGGCGGTCACTAACTATGGCTACACCTTC.

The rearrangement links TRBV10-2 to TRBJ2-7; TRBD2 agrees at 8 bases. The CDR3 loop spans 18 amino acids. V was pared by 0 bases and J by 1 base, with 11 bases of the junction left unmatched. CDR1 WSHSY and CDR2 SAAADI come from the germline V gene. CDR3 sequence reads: CASSESLLSAGESYEQYF. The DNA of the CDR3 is TGCGCCAGCAGTGAGTCCCTATTGTCAGCGGGAGAGTCCTACGAGCAGTACTTC.

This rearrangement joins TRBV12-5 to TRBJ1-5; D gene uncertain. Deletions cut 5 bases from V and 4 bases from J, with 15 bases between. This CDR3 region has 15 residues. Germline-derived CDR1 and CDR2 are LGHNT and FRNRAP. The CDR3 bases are TGTGCTAGTGGTACGGGAAGCCAACTGAATCAGCCCCAGCATTTT. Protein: CASGTGSQLNQPQHF.